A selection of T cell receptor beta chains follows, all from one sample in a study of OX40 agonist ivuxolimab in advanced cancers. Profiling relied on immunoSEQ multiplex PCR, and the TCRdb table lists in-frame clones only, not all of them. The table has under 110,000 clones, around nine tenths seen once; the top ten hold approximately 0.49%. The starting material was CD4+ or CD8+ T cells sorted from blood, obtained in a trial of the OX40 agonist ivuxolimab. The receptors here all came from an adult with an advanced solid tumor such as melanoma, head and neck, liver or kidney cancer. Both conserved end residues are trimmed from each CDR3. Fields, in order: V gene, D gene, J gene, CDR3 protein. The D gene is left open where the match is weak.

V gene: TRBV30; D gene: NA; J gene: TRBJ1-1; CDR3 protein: AWSPSGYTEAF
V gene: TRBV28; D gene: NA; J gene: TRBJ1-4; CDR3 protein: ASADRGGAKLF
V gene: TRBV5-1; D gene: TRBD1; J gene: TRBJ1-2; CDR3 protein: ASSPGQTTNYGYT
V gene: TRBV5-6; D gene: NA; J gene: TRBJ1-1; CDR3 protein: ASSLARGEAF
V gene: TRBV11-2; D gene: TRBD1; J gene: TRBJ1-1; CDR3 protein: ASSPGTGGGTEAF
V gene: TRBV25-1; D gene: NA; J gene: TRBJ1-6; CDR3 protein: ASSDIDSPLH
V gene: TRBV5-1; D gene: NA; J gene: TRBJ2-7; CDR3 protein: ASLDDAYEQY
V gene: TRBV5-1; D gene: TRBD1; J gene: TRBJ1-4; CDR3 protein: ASSSGTGGEKLF
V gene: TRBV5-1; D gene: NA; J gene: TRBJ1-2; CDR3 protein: ASSFSGREANYGYT
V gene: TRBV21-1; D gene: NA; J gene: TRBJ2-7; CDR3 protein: ASSKGQGVHEQY